The 17 T cell receptor beta chains below were found in one sample sequenced in a study of T cells expressing NK-cell markers. TCRdb re-analyzed the 5' RACE reads; it lists each CDR3 protein once, without DNA. With a few hundred thousand distinct CDR3 sequences in the sample, the ten largest clones hold roughly 0.4%. The source material was blood T cells: a sorted CD56 or NKG2C T cell subset, CD4+ or CD8+ T cells, or bulk PBMC T cells (not recorded which). These receptors were taken from a young man in good health.

This chain uses TRBV6-5 with TRBJ2-3; TCRdb proposes TRBD2, but this gene call is untestable without DNA. This CDR3 comprises 19 residues. Germline V lookup: CDR1 MNHEY, CDR2 SVGAGI. This CDR3 reads CASSYPREGAPTSTDTQYF.

The V call is TRBV7-2, the J call TRBJ2-1. Per germline, CDR1 SGHTA and CDR2 FQGNSA. The CDR3 is made up of 16 amino acids. Here the CDR3 reads CASILAGGGSYNEQFF. Full variable domain (outside the CDR3, taken from reference TRBV7-2 and TRBJ2-1): GAGVSQSPSNKVTEKGKDVELRCDPISGHTALYWYRQSLGQGLEFLIYFQGNSAPDKSGLPSDRFSAERTGGSVSTLTIQRTQQEDSAVYLCASILAGGGSYNEQFFGPGTRLTVL.

The V gene is TRBV12-3 or TRBV12-4, the J gene TRBJ2-1; TCRdb proposes TRBD1, but this gene call is untestable without DNA. The CDR3 consists of 18 residues. CDR3 sequence reads: CASSPRQGGLSSYNEQFF.

This sequence joins TRBV19 and TRBJ2-1. The germline V gene has CDR1 LNHDA and CDR2 SQIVND (reference sequence). The CDR3 length is 15 residues. CDR3 sequence: CASSVTSSSYNEQFF.

This rearrangement joins TRBV4-1 to TRBJ1-1; TCRdb lists TRBD1, though no DNA is available to test this call. The CDR3 is 16 residues long. Germline V gene lookup returns CDR1 MGHRA and CDR2 YSYEKL. The CDR3 reads CASSQVVPGGNTEAFF.

CDR3 residues: CAISLGTAPRDTQYF. The chain is built from TRBV10-3 and TRBJ2-3; TCRdb reports TRBD1, a call that lacks DNA to check it against. This CDR3 has 15 residues. Germline CDR1 and CDR2: ENHRY and SYGVKD.

The CDR3 reads CAISEEGASRTGELFF. The chain recombines TRBV10-3 with TRBJ2-2; as DNA is missing, the TRBD1 call by TCRdb cannot be tested. This CDR3 region has 16 residues. Looked up from germline, CDR1 is ENHRY and CDR2 is SYGVKD.

The chain uses TRBV6-5 and TRBJ2-3; the TCRdb call, TRBD1, lacks DNA for checking. The germline V gene has CDR1 MNHEY and CDR2 SVGAGI. CDR3 length: 12 amino acids. The CDR3 is CASSQGTDTQYF.

The gene calls are TRBV5-1 and TRBJ1-6; TCRdb's D call, TRBD1, is unchecked because there is no DNA. The CDR3 runs 16 residues. Germline CDR1 reads SGHRS; CDR2 reads YFSETQ. The CDR3 loop is CASSLGSAGVNSPLHF.

This chain's CDR3 is CSAAQGWGNTEAFF. The V call is TRBV20-1, the J call TRBJ1-1; the D gene TCRdb calls, TRBD1, cannot be checked with no DNA. The germline V gene encodes CDR1 DFQATT and CDR2 SNEGSKA (reference sequence). This CDR3 contains 14 residues.

This chain joins TRBV6-1 and TRBJ2-3; checking the TCRdb D call of TRBD1 is not possible without DNA. The germline gives CDR1 MNHNS, CDR2 SASEGT. The length of the CDR3 is 19 residues. The CDR3 sequence: CASSKPAGTGDWFTDTQYF.

The chain uses TRBV29-1 and TRBJ1-4; TCRdb picks TRBD1, but there is no DNA to check that call. The CDR3 loop spans 13 amino acids. Germline-derived CDR1 and CDR2 are SQVTM and ANQGSEA. CDR3 sequence reads: CSVEEKGGEKLFF.

The chain joins TRBV5-1 to TRBJ2-7; no DNA is available, so the TRBD2 call from TCRdb remains unchecked. CDR1 and CDR2 (germline): SGHRS, YFSETQ. This CDR3 contains 18 residues. The CDR3 is CASSRFPGTSGRGYEQYF.

CDR3 region: CASSEEHSVHTQYF. The chain links TRBV6-1 to TRBJ2-3. The germline gives CDR1 MNHNS, CDR2 SASEGT. The CDR3 contains 14 residues.

This rearrangement joins TRBV7-2 to TRBJ2-5; TCRdb selects TRBD2, and the lack of DNA leaves this call unchecked. The CDR3 runs to 15 residues. CDR1 and CDR2 from the germline V gene are SGHTA and FQGNSA. CDR3 region: CASSFFAAGQETQYF.

The V and J genes are TRBV5-1 and TRBJ2-3; TCRdb's D call, TRBD1, is unchecked because there is no DNA. This CDR3 contains 14 residues. Germline V gene sequence: CDR1 SGHRS, CDR2 YFSETQ. The CDR3 is CASSSTGGTDTQYF. The variable domain in full, completed from reference TRBV5-1 and TRBJ2-3, reads KAGVTQTPRYLIKTRGQQVTLSCSPISGHRSVSWYQQTPGQGLQFLFEYFSETQRNKGNFPGRFSGRQFSNSRSEMNVSTLELGDSALYLCASSSTGGTDTQYFGPGTRLTVL.

The chain links TRBV7-8 to TRBJ2-1. Germline CDR1 is SGHVS and CDR2 is FQNEAQ. This CDR3 is 13 amino acids long. CDR3 sequence reads: CASSLGYLREQFF.